The 11 T cell receptor beta chains presented below share a single source sample, sequenced in a study of tumor-infiltrating lymphocytes in primary liver carcinoma. Constant-region priming of about 500 ng total RNA yielded TCR beta cDNA. Each TCR beta library was derived from three nested multiplex PCR rounds that employed slightly modified ARM-PCR. Two initial PCR rounds of roughly 10 cycles each paired TRBV1-TRBV30 forward primers with a C-beta reverse primer. TCRdb used MiXCR to reprocess the multiplex PCR reads, holding one entry per CDR3 protein. The data contain around 190,000 distinct CDR3 sequences, around 85% of them singletons. Unsorted bulk tissue (roughly 19-31 mg) underwent RNA and DNA co-extraction. Sequenced material: tumor tissue from primary liver carcinoma. The receptor set was obtained from a man aged 35 to 55 with primary liver carcinoma and hepatitis B virus infection.

In this sample, this clonotype turned up a few times. This sequence may be a read error, since a much larger clone differs from it by one base. The chain employs TRBV11-2 and TRBJ2-3; 13 bases agree with TRBD2. This CDR3 spans 16 amino acids. CDR1 is SGHAT, CDR2 FQNNGV, per germline. CDR3 in amino acids: CVSSRGTSGNTDTQYF. The CDR3 DNA sequence: TGTGTCAGCAGCCGGGGGACTAGCGGGAACACAGATACGCAGTATTTT.

Turning to this clonotype: This likely comes from a read error, as the CDR3 has no conserved phenylalanine or tryptophan at its end. The limits of the CDR3 on the DNA are not certain, so only TCRdb's listed CDR3 is given. The rearrangement uses TRBV6-2 or TRBV6-3 and TRBJ2-1. Ends included, the CDR3 has 13 residues. Germline values: CDR1 MNHEY, CDR2 SVGEGT. CDR3 protein: CASSYVVYNEQFS.

This sequence joins TRBV29-1 and TRBJ2-1; 10 bases fit TRBD2. The CDR3 has 15 amino acids. CDR1 and CDR2 from the germline V gene are SQVTM and ANQGSEA. Trimming removed 8 bases from V and 9 bases from J; junction bases left unmatched: 16. CDR3 nucleotide sequence: TGCAGCATTGGCCTTCTAGCGGGGGTGATCGCTGAGCAGTTCTTC. It encodes CSIGLLAGVIAEQFF.

Details on this clonotype: A read error may account for a junction end that differs from germline. V and J are TRBV6-2 or TRBV6-3 and TRBJ2-2; 7 bases map to TRBD2. The V gene's germline CDR1 is MNHEY and CDR2 SVGEGT. This CDR3 spans 18 amino acids. The CDR3 DNA reads as TGTGCCAACAGCGACATAGGGATTAGACTAGCCAACACCGGGGGGCTGTTTTTT. Translated: CANSDIGIRLANTGGLFF.

Note on this clonotype: One end of the junction is discordant with germline, which a read error may explain. The chain couples TRBV5-4 to TRBJ2-2, with a possible D match to TRBD1 (5 bases). The germline gives CDR1 SGHNT, CDR2 YYREEE (reference sequence). The length of the CDR3 is 14 residues. The chain's CDR3 is CASRPGPNTEELFF. The CDR3 DNA reads as TGTGCCAGTAGGCCAGGGCCGAACACCGAGGAGCTGTTTTTT. Looking up the rest from reference TRBV5-4 and TRBJ2-2 gives the full variable domain: ETGVTQSPTHLIKTRGQQVTLRCSSQSGHNTVSWYQQALGQGPQFIFQYYREEENGRGNFPPRFSGLQFPNYSSELNVNALELDDSALYLCASRPGPNTEELFFGEGSRLTVL.

As to this clonotype: The junction and the germline gene differ at one end; a read error may be behind it. V is TRBV11-2 and J is TRBJ2-2, with D hard to call. This CDR3 is 12 amino acids long. Germline V lookup: CDR1 SGHAT, CDR2 FQNNGV. CDR3 in amino acids: CTSSLDSGELFF. The DNA of the CDR3 is TGTACCAGCAGCCTTGACTCCGGGGAGCTGTTTTTT.

As concerns this clonotype: Germline and junction disagree at one end, which may indicate a read error. This chain connects TRBV29-1 to TRBJ1-2; a possible D gene is TRBD1 (5 bases). This CDR3 contains 14 residues. Germline V CDR1 and CDR2: SQVTM, ANQGSEA. CDR3 protein: CSVRFRQSIYGYSF. As DNA, the CDR3 is TGCAGCGTCAGGTTTAGACAGTCGATCTATGGCTACTCCTTC.

The chain joins TRBV4-3 to TRBJ2-4; TRBD1 aligns across 7 bases. The V gene's germline CDR1 is LGHNA and CDR2 YSLEER. This CDR3 comprises 14 residues. The DNA of the CDR3 is TGCAACAGCAGCCAGGCAGGGGGCAAAAACATTCAGTACTTC. The encoded protein is CNSSQAGGKNIQYF.

Regarding this clonotype: Since no conserved phenylalanine or tryptophan closes the CDR3, a read error is the likely cause. The J gene is TRBJ2-2, the V gene TRBV20-1, with D unclear. V dropped 7 bases and J dropped 5 bases, with 17 bases sitting between them. The CDR3 has 14 amino acids. Per germline, CDR1 DFQATT and CDR2 SNEGSKA (reference sequence). The CDR3, as DNA: TGCAGTGACCAGGTGATTCCGCGGACCGGGGAGCTGTTTCTT. Its protein product is CSDQVIPRTGELFL.

The J gene is TRBJ1-2, the V gene TRBV6-6; D is perhaps TRBD1 (6 bases). CDR3 length equals 13 residues. Per the germline V gene, CDR1 is MNHNY and CDR2 is SVGAGI (reference sequence). CDR3 residues: CAIRGRADYGYTF. CDR3 in DNA: TGTGCTATCAGGGGCAGGGCCGACTATGGCTACACCTTC.

This clonotype was seen more than once but under ten times. The conserved phenylalanine or tryptophan is not found at the CDR3 terminus, so this likely reflects a read error. This chain uses TRBV11-2 with TRBJ2-3; tentatively, D is TRBD1 or TRBD2 (5 bases each). Trimming took off 5 bases at V and 3 bases at J, with 21 bases between the two ends. The CDR3 runs to 17 residues. The germline V gene has CDR1 SGHAT and CDR2 FQNNGV. The CDR3 nucleotides read TGTGCCAGCAGCCCCGGGACCTTGAGAAGCGGTACAGATACGCAGTATCTT. Its translation: CASSPGTLRSGTDTQYL.